Below, 32 T cell receptor beta chains from the same sample are listed, as sequenced in a study of OX40 agonist ivuxolimab in advanced cancers. Clones were read by immunoSEQ multiplex PCR, and TCRdb kept only the in-frame ones, dropping some. The data contain 30,000 to 40,000 clones, roughly 80% of them seen just once; the ten biggest clones take up less than 15%. Source: CD4+ or CD8+ T cells sorted from blood, taken in a trial of the OX40 agonist ivuxolimab. The receptors shown here come from an adult with an advanced solid tumor such as melanoma, head and neck, liver or kidney cancer.

This clone appeared a single time. The gene calls are TRBV15 and TRBJ2-1; D tentatively reads TRBD1 or TRBD2 (5 bases each). The CDR3 extends over 17 amino acids. V lost 0 bases and J lost 5, with 17 bases in between. CDR1 and CDR2 (germline): LNHNV, YYDKDF (reference sequence). DNA of the CDR3: TGTGCCACCAGCAGAGATCGGGGCAGACGAACAGACAATGAGCAGTTCTTC. Translating it yields CATSRDRGRRTDNEQFF.

This clone came up once. The chain couples TRBV5-5 to TRBJ1-6; the match to TRBD1 covers 9 bases. Germline values: CDR1 SGHKS, CDR2 YYEKEE (reference sequence). This CDR3 spans 19 amino acids. V lost 4 bases and J lost 2; bases outside the gene matches: 13. CDR3 DNA sequence: TGTGCCAGCAGCCCCACCGGGACAGGGAGTAGGACCTATAATTCACCCCTCCACTTT. Translated, it gives CASSPTGTGSRTYNSPLHF.

The chain carries TRBV2 and TRBJ2-5; 10 bases agree with TRBD2. Germline assignment: CDR1 SNHLY and CDR2 FYNNEI. This CDR3 has 15 amino acids. Losses at the gene ends were 4 bases for V and 2 bases for J; bases not matched to a gene: 4. CDR3: CASSGTSGTQETQYF. CDR3 in DNA: TGTGCCAGCAGTGGGACTAGCGGAACTCAAGAGACCCAGTACTTC.

CDR3 nucleotides: TGTGCCAGCAGATACGCCGGGCGGTTCCAAGAGACCCAGTACTTC. The encoded protein is CASRYAGRFQETQYF. The chain joins TRBV6-6 to TRBJ2-5; D is undetermined. Between the trimmed V and J ends, which lost 6 bases and 1 base, there was a span of 15 bases. The CDR3 contains 15 residues. CDR1 MNHNY and CDR2 SVGAGI come from the germline V gene (reference sequence).

The gene calls are TRBV2 and TRBJ2-1; D gene ambiguous. The CDR3 length is 13 residues. The V gene's germline CDR1 is SNHLY and CDR2 FYNNEI. Trimming took off 6 bases at V and 1 base at J, with 7 bases between the two ends. CDR3 in amino acids: CASRTNSYNEQFF. Written as DNA, the CDR3 is TGTGCCAGCAGGACAAATTCCTACAATGAGCAGTTCTTC.

In this sample, this clone turned up once. The rearrangement uses TRBV19 and TRBJ1-1; TRBD1 aligns across 7 bases. The CDR3 covers 13 residues. J gave up 8 bases and V 6 bases, and 9 bases lay outside the gene matches. CDR1 LNHDA and CDR2 SQIVND come from the germline V gene (reference sequence). The CDR3 sequence: CASSMTGSLEAFF. The DNA of the CDR3 is TGTGCCAGTAGCATGACAGGGAGCTTGGAAGCTTTCTTT.

This chain connects TRBV7-2 to TRBJ1-2; 7 nucleotides agree with TRBD1. The CDR3 contains 16 residues. Germline trimming cut 5 bases from V and 8 bases from J; bases unmatched to any gene: 17. Germline CDR1 SGHTA, CDR2 FQGNSA. CDR3 DNA sequence: TGTGCCAGCAGCCAATACCCCCTCGACAGGGCGTGGGGCTACACCTTC. Translating it yields CASSQYPLDRAWGYTF.

This chain uses TRBV11-2 with TRBJ2-4; the match to TRBD2 covers 7 bases. The V and J ends lost 3 bases and 2 bases, in that order; junction bases with no gene match: 13. The CDR3 spans 18 residues. Germline V gives CDR1 SGHAT, CDR2 FQNNGV. The CDR3 protein is CASSLYLSQSGTKNIQYF. CDR3 nucleotide sequence: TGTGCCAGCAGCTTGTATCTCAGCCAGAGCGGGACCAAAAACATTCAGTACTTC.

The chain combines TRBV7-3 with TRBJ2-2, with D possibly TRBD1 on 6 matching bases. This CDR3 comprises 14 residues. In germline, CDR1 is SGHTA, CDR2 FQGTGA. Trimming cost V 3 bases and J 1 base, with 6 bases left between them. CDR3 sequence: CASSLGQNTGELFF. The CDR3 DNA is TGTGCCAGCAGCTTGGGACAGAACACCGGGGAGCTGTTTTTT. Full variable domain (missing parts from reference TRBV7-3 and TRBJ2-2): GAGVSQTPSNKVTEKGKYVELRCDPISGHTALYWYRQSLGQGPEFLIYFQGTGAADDSGLPNDRFFAVRPEGSVSTLKIQRTERGDSAVYLCASSLGQNTGELFFGEGSRLTVL.

This clone was found a few times. This rearrangement joins TRBV9 to TRBJ1-1; TRBD1 matches 7 bases. CDR3 length: 14 residues. The germline V gene encodes CDR1 SGDLS and CDR2 YYNGEE. The J segment lost 6 bases and the V segment lost 4 bases, leaving 9 bases of the junction unmatched. The CDR3 region is CASSSGGVGAEAFF. In DNA form, the CDR3 reads TGTGCCAGCAGCTCAGGGGGAGTAGGGGCTGAAGCTTTCTTT. Full variable domain (outside the CDR3, taken from reference TRBV9 and TRBJ1-1): DSGVTQTPKHLITATGQRVTLRCSPRSGDLSVYWYQQSLDQGLQFLIQYYNGEERAKGNILERFSAQQFPDLHSELNLSSLELGDSALYFCASSSGGVGAEAFFGQGTRLTVV.

This sequence joins TRBV7-2 and TRBJ2-7; 8 bases agree with TRBD1. With 1 base clipped from V and 4 bases from J, the junction kept 9 bases outside the gene matches. Germline assignment: CDR1 SGHTA and CDR2 FQGNSA. This CDR3 contains 16 residues. CDR3 residues: CASSLGHRTGRYEQYF. CDR3 bases: TGTGCCAGCAGCTTAGGCCATCGGACAGGGAGGTACGAGCAGTACTTC.

This sequence joins TRBV18 and TRBJ2-7; 7 bases agree with TRBD2. V lost 2 bases, J lost 5 bases, and 3 bases stayed unmatched. CDR1 is KGHSH, CDR2 LQKENI, per germline. The CDR3 consists of 13 residues. As DNA, the CDR3 is TGTGCCAGCTCACCAGCCCGGGGGGACGAGCAGTACTTC. Its translation: CASSPARGDEQYF.

V is TRBV14 and J is TRBJ1-4, with D perhaps TRBD1 (6 bases). Germline CDR1 is SGHDN and CDR2 is FVKESK. V was trimmed by 4 bases and J by 3 bases, leaving 18 bases between them. The CDR3 is 17 residues long. This chain's CDR3 is CASSPGRGAQANEKLFF. As DNA, the CDR3 is TGTGCCAGCAGCCCCGGGCGGGGGGCGCAGGCTAATGAAAAACTGTTTTTT.

This clone showed up just a few times. The chain recombines TRBV6-6 with TRBJ2-1, with D perhaps TRBD1 (5 bases). Germline lookup yields CDR1 MNHNY and CDR2 SVGAGI (reference sequence). The CDR3 is made up of 14 amino acids. Trimming pared 4 bases from V and 3 bases from J, leaving 10 bases between. Here the CDR3 DNA reads TGTGCCAGCAGTTTCTGGGGCTTCTACAATGAGCAGTTCTTC. It translates to CASSFWGFYNEQFF.

V and J are TRBV7-2 and TRBJ2-1; TRBD2 is a possible D gene (5 bases). Germline V gene lookup returns CDR1 SGHTA and CDR2 FQGNSA. The CDR3 is 17 residues long. The ends were cut back, 2 bases at V and 1 base at J, with 15 bases in the middle. The CDR3 nucleotides read TGTGCCAGCAGCTTACGTCCGCGGGCTCCTTCCTACAATGAGCAGTTCTTC. Amino acids: CASSLRPRAPSYNEQFF.

This clone was found a few times. The CDR3 nucleotides are TGTGCCAGCAGCGTAGGGTTGAGGGGGAGGACCTACGAGCAGTACTTC. Encoded protein: CASSVGLRGRTYEQYF. This chain links TRBV9 with TRBJ2-7, with D possibly being TRBD1 or TRBD2 (6 bases each). Germline loops: CDR1 SGDLS, CDR2 YYNGEE. The ends were cut back, 0 bases at V and 2 bases at J, with 15 bases in the middle. The CDR3 consists of 16 residues.

This sequence joins TRBV9 and TRBJ2-5; the match to TRBD2 covers 10 bases. The CDR3 spans 17 residues. Germline-derived CDR1 and CDR2 are SGDLS and YYNGEE. V was pared by 0 bases and J by 2 bases, with 7 bases of the junction left unmatched. The CDR3 nucleotides read TGTGCCAGCAGCGTAGGGTGGGGTAGCGGGGGGCAAGAGACCCAGTACTTC. Translation: CASSVGWGSGGQETQYF.

DNA for the CDR3: TGTGCCAGCAGCTTGGGACTAGCGGGGGGTTTATATGAGCAGTTCTTC. It translates to CASSLGLAGGLYEQFF. The chain has TRBV7-3 and TRBJ2-1; 15 bases line up with TRBD2. Germline loops: CDR1 SGHTA, CDR2 FQGTGA. V lost 3 bases, J lost 8 bases, and 5 bases stayed unmatched. The CDR3 consists of 16 residues. Complete variable domain (other parts from reference TRBV7-3 and TRBJ2-1): GAGVSQTPSNKVTEKGKYVELRCDPISGHTALYWYRQSLGQGPEFLIYFQGTGAADDSGLPNDRFFAVRPEGSVSTLKIQRTERGDSAVYLCASSLGLAGGLYEQFFGPGTRLTVL.

A remark on this clone: Distinct nucleotide sequences in the sample also encode this CDR3. V and J are TRBV2 and TRBJ1-1; 7 bases agree with TRBD1. The trim removed 6 bases at V and 0 bases at J, leaving 1 base unmatched. The V gene's germline CDR1 is SNHLY and CDR2 FYNNEI. The CDR3 has 13 residues. CDR3 nucleotides: TGTGCCAGCAGGGGACAGCTGAACACTGAAGCTTTCTTT. Its protein is CASRGQLNTEAFF. Full variable domain (rest looked up from reference TRBV2 and TRBJ1-1): EPEVTQTPSHQVTQMGQEVILRCVPISNHLYFYWYRQILGQKVEFLVSFYNNEISEKSEIFDDQFSVERPDGSNFTLKIRSTKLEDSAMYFCASRGQLNTEAFFGQGTRLTVV.

In this sample, this clone turned up a few times. DNA for the CDR3: TGTGCCACTTGGGACAATGTCAACACTGAAGCTTTCTTT. Translation: CATWDNVNTEAFF. This sequence joins TRBV18 and TRBJ1-1; a weak D match, TRBD1 (6 bases). Germline CDR1 reads KGHSH; CDR2 reads LQKENI. V lost 10 bases, J lost 2 bases, and 14 bases lay in between. The CDR3 extends over 13 amino acids.

The V and J genes are TRBV6-1 and TRBJ1-5, with D possibly being TRBD1 (6 bases). The CDR3 totals 16 residues. V lost 3 bases and J 5 bases, leaving 17 bases between the germline ends. Germline V lookup: CDR1 MNHNS, CDR2 SASEGT. The CDR3, as DNA: TGTGCCAGCAGTGACGTCACAGGGAATTGGGATCAGCCCCAGCATTTT. Translation: CASSDVTGNWDQPQHF.

V gene TRBV7-8 combines with J gene TRBJ2-7, with D possibly TRBD2 on 7 matching bases. The germline gives CDR1 SGHVS, CDR2 FQNEAQ. V was clipped by 6 bases and J by 2 bases, with 26 bases between them. The CDR3 extends over 18 amino acids. The CDR3 region is CASSPGAGRAVVTYEQYF. The CDR3 nucleotides are TGTGCCAGCAGTCCAGGGGCGGGGAGGGCGGTGGTCACCTACGAGCAGTACTTC.

The V and J genes are TRBV13 and TRBJ2-7, with D possibly TRBD2 on 5 matching bases. CDR3 length: 14 residues. Germline assignment: CDR1 PRHDT and CDR2 FYEKMQ (reference sequence). Deletions cut 4 bases from V and 2 bases from J, with 12 bases between. The CDR3 protein is CASSSSSGAYEQYF. CDR3 DNA sequence: TGTGCCAGCAGCTCTTCCAGCGGCGCCTACGAGCAGTACTTC.

V and J are TRBV19 and TRBJ2-5; D unresolved. The germline V gene has CDR1 LNHDA and CDR2 SQIVND (reference sequence). Between the trimmed V and J ends, which lost 5 bases and 1 base, there was a span of 8 bases. This CDR3 is 13 amino acids long. DNA for the CDR3: TGTGCCAGTAGTTGGAGCCTCCAAGAGACCCAGTACTTC. Its protein is CASSWSLQETQYF.

The chain carries TRBV18 and TRBJ2-7; unclear D gene. The CDR3 is made up of 12 amino acids. Germline V gene lookup returns CDR1 KGHSH and CDR2 LQKENI. V was trimmed by 2 bases and J by 3 bases, leaving 5 bases between them. The CDR3 loop is CASSPKLYEQYF. The CDR3 coding sequence is TGTGCCAGCTCACCAAAACTCTACGAGCAGTACTTC.

This clone ranks as large. The genes are TRBV27 and TRBJ1-6, with D possibly being TRBD1 (5 bases). Per germline, CDR1 MNHEY and CDR2 SMNVEV (reference sequence). CDR3 length equals 12 residues. V shed 3 bases and J shed 11 bases, with 8 bases lying between them. The CDR3 DNA follows: TGTGCCAGCAGTTTTCTAGGGGCACCCCTCCACTTT. Its protein product is CASSFLGAPLHF.

This clone was counted only a few times. The V and J genes are TRBV15 and TRBJ1-1, with D maybe TRBD1 (5 bases). CDR1 is LNHNV, CDR2 YYDKDF, per germline (reference sequence). The CDR3 runs to 14 residues. Trimming left V 5 bases short and J 9 bases short, with 19 bases between. CDR3 DNA sequence: TGTGCCACCAGCGGCGCCACAGGCCTTGGTAAAGCTTTCTTT. Encoded protein: CATSGATGLGKAFF.

This clone was observed a handful of times. The V call is TRBV7-9, the J call TRBJ2-7, with TRBD1 matching over 8 bases. Germline V lookup: CDR1 SEHNR, CDR2 FQNEAQ (reference sequence). After removal of 5 bases from V and 9 bases from J, the junction contained 3 bases not matched to a gene. The CDR3 has 11 amino acids. The CDR3 region has the DNA TGTGCCAGCAGCCCCGGACAGGGGCAGTACTTC. Its protein is CASSPGQGQYF.

CDR3 region: CASRRSLTDTQYF. CDR3 nucleotides: TGTGCCAGTCGACGATCCCTTACAGATACGCAGTATTTT. The chain joins TRBV19 to TRBJ2-3; no clear D. Germline CDR1 LNHDA, CDR2 SQIVND (reference sequence). V was shortened by 8 bases and J by 3 bases, with 12 bases between the two germline ends. This CDR3 has 13 residues.

The chain has TRBV7-6 and TRBJ1-4; no firm D call. Germline assignment: CDR1 SGHVS and CDR2 FNYEAQ. This CDR3 is 12 amino acids long. V dropped 1 base and J dropped 10 bases, with 7 bases sitting between them. CDR3 protein: CASSLDLGKLFF. The CDR3 DNA reads TGTGCCAGCAGCTTAGACTTGGGAAAACTGTTTTTT.

V is TRBV7-6 and J is TRBJ1-1; D possibly corresponds to TRBD1 (5 bases). CDR3 length equals 14 residues. V was cut by 5 bases and J by 8 bases, with 18 bases left in between. CDR1 is SGHVS and CDR2 is FNYEAQ in the germline V gene. CDR3 sequence reads: CASSPDGADKEAFF. The CDR3 nucleotides are TGTGCCAGCAGCCCGGACGGGGCAGACAAAGAAGCTTTCTTT.

The genes are TRBV7-9 and TRBJ2-7; 9 nucleotides align to TRBD1. There are 15 residues in the CDR3. The junction had 3 bases not matched to a gene; V was cut back by 1 base and J by 2 bases. The germline V gene encodes CDR1 SEHNR and CDR2 FQNEAQ (reference sequence). The DNA for the CDR3 is TGTGCCAGCAGCTTAGTCGACAGGGGGGCCTACGAGCAGTACTTC. It specifies CASSLVDRGAYEQYF.